The sequence of this TCR beta chain was determined in a study of cytotoxic CD8 clonotypes in ibrutinib-treated CLL. Some clones are missing from TCRdb's copy, which holds only in-frame ones; the method was immunoSEQ multiplex PCR. Among some 10,000 clones listed, approximately 80% were seen once. Germline loops: CDR1 LNHNV, CDR2 YYDKDF (reference sequence). V gave up 6 bases and J gave up 0 bases, with 14 bases separating them. The CDR3 has 16 residues. This clone was seen only a few times. The source is a human donor with chronic lymphocytic leukemia. V and J are TRBV15 and TRBJ1-4, with D uncertain. The sequencing here drew on PBMCs, taken at disease progression, from a patient treated with ibrutinib. The DNA for the CDR3 is TGTGCCACCAGAGACCCGGGGTCCGCAACTAATGAAAAACTGTTTTTT. This translates into CATRDPGSATNEKLFF.